These T cell receptor beta chains were read from a single sample in a study of blood T cell repertoires in COVID-19. Profiled with immunoSEQ multiplex PCR; TCRdb holds only in-frame clones, not every one. Here the sample spans over 250,000 clones, over 75% being singletons. Sample: peripheral blood. The receptor source for this set is a woman between 50 and 59 years old with acute or convalescent COVID-19. The CDR3 runs from the conserved cysteine through the conserved F or W. A D gene is named only where the DNA matches it firmly. Clone size is given for some rows only: seen once, a few or many times, or a class if the clone is expanded.

>TRBD1|TRBJ1-5|TRBV9|NA
TGTGCCAGCAGCACCGGGACAGACCGAAATCAGCCCCAGCATTTT
CASSTGTDRNQPQHF
>TRBD2|TRBJ2-7|TRBV19|NA
TGTGCCAGTAGGGGACTAGCGGGAGCCCTCTCCTACGAGCAGTACTTC
CASRGLAGALSYEQYF
>TRBD1|TRBJ1-2|TRBV3-1/TRBV3-2|NA
TGTGCCAGCAGCCAAGGGGACAGGGGTGGCTACACCTTC
CASSQGDRGGYTF
>NA|TRBJ1-1|TRBV5-1|once
TGCGCCAGCAGCTTGGGACAGCTTGAAGCTTTCTTT
CASSLGQLEAFF
>TRBD1|TRBJ2-7|TRBV7-9|NA
TGTGCCAGCAGCACAAGACAGGGGGAGGTGCAGTACTTC
CASSTRQGEVQYF
>NA|TRBJ2-5|TRBV7-9|NA
TGTGCCAGCAGCCCGAGTACTACCAAACAAGAGACCCAGTACTTC
CASSPSTTKQETQYF
>TRBD1|TRBJ1-2|TRBV27|NA
TGTGCCAGCAGTTTTGGACAGGACAATGGCTACACCTTC
CASSFGQDNGYTF
>TRBD1|TRBJ1-2|TRBV10-3|NA
TGTGCCATCAGAGACAGGGTAGGGGATGGCTACACCTTC
CAIRDRVGDGYTF
>NA|TRBJ1-1|TRBV3-1/TRBV3-2|NA
TGTGCCAGCAGTGGGCAGGGAGGCGTTAGGGCTTTCTTT
CASSGQGGVRAFF
>NA|TRBJ2-7|TRBV28|NA
TGTGCCAGCAGTTTCGGACTGCTGGGCCGGAGCTCCTACGAGCAGTACTTC
CASSFGLLGRSSYEQYF
>NA|TRBJ2-7|TRBV5-5|few
TGTGCCAGCAGCTTACAGGGGCGGGATTACGAGCAGTACTTC
CASSLQGRDYEQYF
>TRBD1|TRBJ2-3|TRBV3-1/TRBV3-2|NA
TGTGCCAGCAGCCAAGTGCCCAGGGGGACAGATACGCAGTATTTT
CASSQVPRGTDTQYF
>TRBD2|TRBJ2-6|TRBV28|NA
TGTGCCAGCAGTTTGGCGGGAGCTGGGGCCAACGTCCTGACTTTC
CASSLAGAGANVLTF
>NA|TRBJ2-7|TRBV5-1|NA
TGCGCCAGCGGCCGGGACTCCAACTACGAGCAGTACTTC
CASGRDSNYEQYF
>NA|TRBJ1-1|TRBV28|NA
TGTGCCAGCGTCGGGACACTGAACACTGAAGCTTTCTTT
CASVGTLNTEAFF
>TRBD2|TRBJ2-1|TRBV9|NA
TGTGCCAGCAGCGTAGAGGGGACTAGCGGGAGCAAACCGTTCTTC
CASSVEGTSGSKPFF
>TRBD2|TRBJ2-7|TRBV29-1|NA
TGCAGCGTTGAAGGTCTAGCGGGAGGTCTCTCCTACGAGCAGTACTTC
CSVEGLAGGLSYEQYF
>TRBD1|TRBJ1-2|TRBV6-5|NA
TGTGCCAGCAGATCGACAGGGGCTGAGTATGGCTACACCTTC
CASRSTGAEYGYTF
>TRBD2|TRBJ2-2|TRBV19|few
TGTGCCAGCCAGCGGGAGGGTGACACCGGGGAGCTGTTTTTT
CASQREGDTGELFF
>NA|TRBJ1-5|TRBV28|NA
TGTGCCAGCAGTTTCAGAGGGCATAGCAATCAGCCCCAGCATTTT
CASSFRGHSNQPQHF